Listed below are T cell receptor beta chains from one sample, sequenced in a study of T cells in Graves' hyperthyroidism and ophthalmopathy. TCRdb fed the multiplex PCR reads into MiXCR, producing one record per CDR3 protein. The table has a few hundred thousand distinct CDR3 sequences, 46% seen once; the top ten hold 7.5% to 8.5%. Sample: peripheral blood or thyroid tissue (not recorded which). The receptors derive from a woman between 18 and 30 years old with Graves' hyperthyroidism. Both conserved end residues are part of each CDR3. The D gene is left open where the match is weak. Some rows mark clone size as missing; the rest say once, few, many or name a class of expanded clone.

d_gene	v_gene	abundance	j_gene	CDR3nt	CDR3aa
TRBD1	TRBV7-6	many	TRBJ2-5	TGTGCCAGCAGCCGACCGACAGGGGGCAATGGGGAGACCCAGTACTTC	CASSRPTGGNGETQYF
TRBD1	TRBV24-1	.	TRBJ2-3	TGTGCCACCAGTGAAACCGGACAGGGTACGCAGTATTTT	CATSETGQGTQYF
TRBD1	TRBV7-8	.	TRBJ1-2	TGTGCCAGCAGCTTGTCCCGGGACAGCTATGGCTACACCTTC	CASSLSRDSYGYTF
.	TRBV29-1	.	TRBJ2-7	TGCAGCGTCCTCTTGGGGATCTACGAGCAGTACTTC	CSVLLGIYEQYF
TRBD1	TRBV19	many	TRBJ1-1	TGTGCCAGTAGTATCCTACGACAGGGGAACACTGAAGCTTTCTTT	CASSILRQGNTEAFF
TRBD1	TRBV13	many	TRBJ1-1	TGTGCCAGCAGCCCAGGACAGGGGGTAGGCACTGAAGCTTTCTTT	CASSPGQGVGTEAFF
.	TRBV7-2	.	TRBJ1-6	TGTGCCAGCAGCTCGATTGGGGGGGGGGTTTATAATTCACCCCTCCACTTT	CASSSIGGGVYNSPLHF
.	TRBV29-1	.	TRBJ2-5	TGCAGCGCTGTGGAGGGTCCGAGGGAGACCCAGTACTTC	CSAVEGPRETQYF
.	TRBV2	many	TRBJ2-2	TGTGCCAGCAGTGAATGGTGGGTTGTGAACACCGGGGAGCTGTTTTTT	CASSEWWVVNTGELFF
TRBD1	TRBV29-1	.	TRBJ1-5	TGCAGCGTCGTACAGGGGGAGGAGCCCCAGCATTTT	CSVVQGEEPQHF
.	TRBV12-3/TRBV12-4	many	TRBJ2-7	TGTGCCAGCAGTTTCCACAGCTCCTACGAGCAGTACTTC	CASSFHSSYEQYF
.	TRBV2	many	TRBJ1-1	TGTGCCAGCAGTATTCGGGAAGTACTGAACACTGAAGCTTTCTTT	CASSIREVLNTEAFF
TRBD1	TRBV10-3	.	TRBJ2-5	TGTGCCATCAGTGACCCCGGGACAGGGTACCAAGAGACCCAGTACTTC	CAISDPGTGYQETQYF
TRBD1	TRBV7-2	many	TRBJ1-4	TGTGCCAGCAGCTTGACAGGGACTAATGAAAAACTGTTTTTT	CASSLTGTNEKLFF
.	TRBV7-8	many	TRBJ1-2	TGTGCCAGCAGCTCGCTCGGGGTGAACTTCTATGGCTACACCTTC	CASSSLGVNFYGYTF
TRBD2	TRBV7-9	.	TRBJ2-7	TGTGCCAGCAGACCTAGACGTCTAGCGGGAGCCTACAATGAGCAGTACTTC	CASRPRRLAGAYNEQYF
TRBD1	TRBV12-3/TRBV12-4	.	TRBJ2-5	TGTGCCAGCAGGGACCTAACAGGGGCCCAAGAGACCCAGTACTTC	CASRDLTGAQETQYF
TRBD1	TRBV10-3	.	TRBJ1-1	TGTGCCATCACAAAGGGGGCTGGAACTGAAGCTTTCTTT	CAITKGAGTEAFF
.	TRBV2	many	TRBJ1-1	TGTGCCAGCAGTGCCACTGAAGCTTTCTTT	CASSATEAFF
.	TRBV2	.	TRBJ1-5	TGTGCCAGCACCTTGGGGGAGACCCAGCATTTT	CASTLGETQHF
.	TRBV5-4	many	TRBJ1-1	TGTGCCAGCAGCTGGGCACAGGGACTGAACACTGAAGCTTTCTTT	CASSWAQGLNTEAFF
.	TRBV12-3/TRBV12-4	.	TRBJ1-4	TGTGCCAGCAGTTTAGCGCCTGGCGGGAGGGTCCTGGGCGAAAAACTGTTTTTT	CASSLAPGGRVLGEKLFF
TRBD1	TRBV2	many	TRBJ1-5	TGTGCCACCCGAGGGCCCGGCGGGACAGCCAATCAGCCCCAGCATTTT	CATRGPGGTANQPQHF
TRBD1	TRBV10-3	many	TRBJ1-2	TGTGCCATCAGTACAGGGGAAGACTATGGCTACACCTTC	CAISTGEDYGYTF
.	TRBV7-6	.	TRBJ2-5	TGTGCCAGCAGTTCCGGGACACCACAAGAGACCCAGTACTTC	CASSSGTPQETQYF
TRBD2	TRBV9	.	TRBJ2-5	TGTGCCAGCAGCTCCCAGATAGGGTTGGCGGGAGGGCCGGGAGAGACCCAGTACTTC	CASSSQIGLAGGPGETQYF
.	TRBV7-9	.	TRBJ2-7	TGTGCCAGCAGAGGCTCCGGTTATAATGAGCAGTACTTC	CASRGSGYNEQYF
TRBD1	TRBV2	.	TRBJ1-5	TGTGCCAGCTACCCGGGACAGGGAGGAGGTCAGCCCCAGCATTTT	CASYPGQGGGQPQHF
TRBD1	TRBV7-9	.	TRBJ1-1	TGTGCCAGCAGCTCACGAGGGGGCTCTGAAGCTTTCTTT	CASSSRGGSEAFF
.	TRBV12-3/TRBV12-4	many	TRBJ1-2	TGTGCCAGCAGTCCCTCCCCACAACTACCCGGGTATGGCTACACCTTC	CASSPSPQLPGYGYTF
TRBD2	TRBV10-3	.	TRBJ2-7	TGTGCCATCAGTGAGGGTGCGGGAGCTTTTGAGCAGTACTTC	CAISEGAGAFEQYF
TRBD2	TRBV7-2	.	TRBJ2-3	TGTGCCAGCAGCTTAACACTAGCGGGAACAGATACGCAGTATTTT	CASSLTLAGTDTQYF
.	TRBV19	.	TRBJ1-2	TGTGCCAGTACTCAGAGCAGGGGCGGCTACACCTTC	CASTQSRGGYTF
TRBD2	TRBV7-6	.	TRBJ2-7	TGTGCCAGCAGCAGGGGAGCGGGAGGAAGCTCCTACGAGCAGTACTTC	CASSRGAGGSSYEQYF
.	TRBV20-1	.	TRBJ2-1	TGCAGTGCTAGTTCGCTAGAAGGGTACAATGAGCAGTTCTTC	CSASSLEGYNEQFF
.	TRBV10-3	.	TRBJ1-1	TGTGCCATCAGTGACACAGGGTCGGGGATGAACACTGAAGCTTTCTTT	CAISDTGSGMNTEAFF
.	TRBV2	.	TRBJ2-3	TGTGCCAGCACGGTCAGGGCGGGGGATACGCAGTATTTT	CASTVRAGDTQYF
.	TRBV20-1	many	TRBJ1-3	TGCAGTGCTACCTTTAGGGGTCCGAGCTCTGGAAACACCATATATTTT	CSATFRGPSSGNTIYF
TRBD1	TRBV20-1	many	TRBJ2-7	TGCAGTGCTAGAGATCTGGGACAGGGGCTCTCCTACGAGCAGTACTTC	CSARDLGQGLSYEQYF
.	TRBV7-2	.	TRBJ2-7	TGTGCCAGCAGCTCGCTACTAGCAGGCTACGAGCAGTACTTC	CASSSLLAGYEQYF
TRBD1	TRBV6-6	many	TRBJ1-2	TGTGCCAGCAGTTACGGGCCGGCACAGGGGTCTAGATATGGCTACACCTTC	CASSYGPAQGSRYGYTF
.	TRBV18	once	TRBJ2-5	TGTGCCAGCTCACCCTCAGAGGCCGAGACCCGGTACTTC	CASSPSEAETRYF
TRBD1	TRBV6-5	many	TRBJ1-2	TGTGCCAGCAGCCAGGGACAGTATCGCTATGGCTACACCTTC	CASSQGQYRYGYTF